The clone carrying this T cell receptor (beta chain) occurred a few times. Its antigen is unknown. This sample was included in a study of immune cell composition in non-small cell lung cancer. General study points: In adenocarcinoma, maximal tumour-associated clone frequency tracked TIL tumour reactivity. Roughly 80% of squamous and under 35% of adenocarcinoma cases had tumour-associated clones >0.5%.

Normal lung was sampled as far from the tumour as possible, at least 3 cm. The CDR3 sequence is 13 residues long. The J segment lost 7 bases and the V segment lost 5 bases, leaving 7 bases of the junction unmatched. Germline values: CDR1 SQVTM, CDR2 ANQGSEA. TCRdb's table, derived via immunoSEQ multiplex PCR, lists solely in-frame clones and lacks some. The table shows 5,000 to 5,500 clones, with 70% to 90% occurring only once. The receptor comes from a human donor with non-small cell lung cancer. Some clones in this sample may be carry-over from other donors' samples. The sequenced material came from non-adjacent lung tissue. The gene calls are TRBV29-1 and TRBJ1-5; 8 nucleotides match TRBD1. CDR3: CSVRTGMQQPQHF. The CDR3 DNA reads TGCAGCGTTAGGACAGGGATGCAGCAGCCCCAGCATTTT.